These 21 T cell receptor beta chains were sequenced from one sample in a study of PD-1 blockade in classical Hodgkin lymphoma. Stated time point: newly diagnosed, previously untreated cHL patient sample. Repertoires were generated with immunoSEQ multiplex PCR, while TCRdb's copy carries only in-frame clones and drops some. The sample shows 30,000 or so clones, 90% to 95% of them seen only once. The sequenced sample consisted of peripheral blood mononuclear cells (PBMCs). Source of these receptors: a human donor with classical Hodgkin lymphoma.

The V gene is TRBV11-2, the J gene TRBJ1-1; D is possibly TRBD1 (6 bases). The CDR3 length is 15 residues. The germline V and J ends were trimmed by 4 bases and 6 bases, with 18 bases remaining between them. CDR1 and CDR2 (germline): SGHAT, FQNNGV. CDR3 bases: TGTGCCAGCAGCTCAGCACAGGGCAAGGGCGCTGAAGCTTTCTTT. Its protein product is CASSSAQGKGAEAFF. Based on the CDR3 plus reference TRBV11-2 and TRBJ1-1, the full variable domain is EAGVAQSPRYKIIEKRQSVAFWCNPISGHATLYWYQQILGQGPKLLIQFQNNGVVDDSQLPKDRFSAERLKGVDSTLKIQPAKLEDSAVYLCASSSAQGKGAEAFFGQGTRLTVV.

This clone was recorded once. The rearrangement joins TRBV28 to TRBJ1-5, with 9 bases identical to TRBD1. CDR1 is MDHEN, CDR2 SYDVKM, per germline. The CDR3 runs 18 residues. V dropped 1 base and J dropped 5; count of bases not matched to a gene: 12. CDR3 bases: TGTGCCAGCAGTTTATTCCCCGGACAGGGGCCGGGGCATCAGCCCCAGCATTTT. This translates into CASSLFPGQGPGHQPQHF.

The chain is built from TRBV2 and TRBJ2-3; weak D call: TRBD1 (6 bases). The V gene's germline CDR1 is SNHLY and CDR2 FYNNEI. This CDR3 has 16 residues. V lost 6 bases, J lost 2 bases, and 18 bases lay in between. The CDR3, as DNA: TGTGCCAGCAGCTACGAGCGAAGGGGGACCACAGATACGCAGTATTTT. Its protein is CASSYERRGTTDTQYF. The entire variable domain, with the rest obtained from reference TRBV2 and TRBJ2-3, is as follows: EPEVTQTPSHQVTQMGQEVILRCVPISNHLYFYWYRQILGQKVEFLVSFYNNEISEKSEIFDDQFSVERPDGSNFTLKIRSTKLEDSAMYFCASSYERRGTTDTQYFGPGTRLTVL.

The J gene is TRBJ1-1, the V gene TRBV18, with TRBD1 identical over 10 bases. The CDR3 totals 15 residues. The V gene's germline CDR1 is KGHSH and CDR2 LQKENI. The trim removed 2 bases at V and 4 bases at J, leaving 4 bases unmatched. The CDR3 DNA reads as TGTGCCAGCTCACCATTGACAGGGGGCGGCACTGAAGCTTTCTTT. Its translation: CASSPLTGGGTEAFF.

The V and J genes are TRBV18 and TRBJ2-7, with TRBD2 matching 8 bases. CDR1 is KGHSH and CDR2 is LQKENI in the germline V gene. V gave up 1 base and J gave up 6 bases; unmatched junction bases: 8. The CDR3 spans 15 residues. In nucleotides, the CDR3 is TGTGCCAGCTCACCACGGGCGAGCGGGGGATTCGAGCAGTACTTC. Encoded protein: CASSPRASGGFEQYF.

The CDR3 loop is CASSDPSPGQGVTEAFF. The CDR3 coding sequence is TGCGCCAGCAGTGATCCATCCCCGGGACAGGGGGTGACTGAAGCTTTCTTT. The gene calls are TRBV10-1 and TRBJ1-1; 11 bases fit TRBD1. Looked up from germline, CDR1 is WNHNN and CDR2 is SYGVQD (reference sequence). The CDR3 loop spans 17 amino acids. After removal of 3 bases from V and 5 bases from J, the junction contained 11 bases not matched to a gene.

V is TRBV15 and J is TRBJ2-7, with D uncertain. The CDR3 consists of 15 residues. Germline CDR1 LNHNV, CDR2 YYDKDF (reference sequence). V dropped 0 bases and J dropped 2 bases, with 11 bases sitting between them. CDR3 sequence reads: CATSREHGGTYEQYF. The CDR3, as DNA: TGTGCCACCAGCAGAGAGCACGGCGGAACCTACGAGCAGTACTTC.

The genes are TRBV6-6 and TRBJ1-2, with D perhaps TRBD1 (6 bases). From germline, CDR1 is MNHNY and CDR2 SVGAGI (reference sequence). The CDR3 runs 15 residues. Trimming took 4 bases from V and 0 from J, leaving 12 bases between them. CDR3 coding DNA: TGTGCCAGCAGTTGGGGGCAAGGGGCTAACTATGGCTACACCTTC. Amino acids: CASSWGQGANYGYTF.

The chain uses TRBV19 and TRBJ1-2, with 8 bases lining up with TRBD1. The germline CDR1 and CDR2 sequences are LNHDA and SQIVND (reference sequence). CDR3 length equals 15 residues. V shed 6 bases and J 2 bases; nucleotides not matched to a gene: 8. The CDR3 region is CASRTGQGPNYGYTF. DNA for the CDR3: TGTGCCAGTAGGACCGGACAGGGCCCGAACTATGGCTACACCTTC. Full variable domain (remainder filled in from reference TRBV19 and TRBJ1-2): DGGITQSPKYLFRKEGQNVTLSCEQNLNHDAMYWYRQDPGQGLRLIYYSQIVNDFQKGDIAEGYSVSREKKESFPLTVTSAQKNPTAFYLCASRTGQGPNYGYTFGSGTRLTVV.

This chain joins TRBV4-1 and TRBJ1-2; D not certain. From germline, CDR1 is MGHRA and CDR2 YSYEKL. CDR3 size: 17 residues. Trimming left V 5 bases short and J 3 bases short, with 22 bases between. The chain's CDR3 is CASSSITILPADYGYTF. The CDR3 DNA reads TGCGCCAGCAGCTCGATCACCATTCTGCCAGCCGACTATGGCTACACCTTC.

This clone was seen once. In DNA, the CDR3 is TGTGCCAGCAGCTTAGGACCGAATGAAAAACTGTTTTTT. It is translated as CASSLGPNEKLFF. The chain employs TRBV7-9 and TRBJ1-4; D remains ambiguous. The CDR3 has 13 amino acids. Germline CDR1 reads SEHNR; CDR2 reads FQNEAQ (reference sequence). V lost 1 base and J lost 5, with 5 bases in between.

The gene calls are TRBV2 and TRBJ1-2; D is perhaps TRBD1 (6 bases). The CDR3 totals 15 residues. The germline V and J ends were trimmed by 1 base and 4 bases, with 13 bases remaining between them. The germline gives CDR1 SNHLY, CDR2 FYNNEI. The CDR3 DNA is TGTGCCAGCAGTGAAGATTCAGGGGAGGTCTATGGCTACACCTTC. It codes for CASSEDSGEVYGYTF.

The V gene is TRBV18, the J gene TRBJ2-3; TRBD1 matches 7 bases. Unmatched junction bases numbered 4, after V lost 1 base and J lost 3 bases. The CDR3 is 15 amino acids. CDR1 is KGHSH, CDR2 LQKENI, per germline. Written as DNA, the CDR3 is TGTGCCAGCTCACCACAGGGACAGAGAACAGATACGCAGTATTTT. The encoded protein is CASSPQGQRTDTQYF.

The genes are TRBV28 and TRBJ1-2; 8 bases are a match to TRBD1. This CDR3 is built from 14 residues. Germline values: CDR1 MDHEN, CDR2 SYDVKM. V lost 3 bases and J lost 5; bases outside the gene matches: 5. As DNA, the CDR3 is TGTGCCAGCAGTTTTTGGGACAGGAGTTATGGCTACACCTTC. Protein product: CASSFWDRSYGYTF.

The genes are TRBV28 and TRBJ2-2; D unresolved. V lost 3 bases to trimming and J lost 5 bases, with 13 bases between them. This CDR3 contains 15 residues. The germline V gene has CDR1 MDHEN and CDR2 SYDVKM. The CDR3 region has the DNA TGTGCCAGCAGTTTTATATTAGCCGCTACCGGGGAGCTGTTTTTT. It codes for CASSFILAATGELFF.

The V and J genes are TRBV4-2 and TRBJ1-4; D is undetermined. This CDR3 region has 12 residues. In germline, CDR1 is LGHNA, CDR2 YNFKEQ. Trimming left V 2 bases short and J 7 bases short, with 5 bases between. CDR3 nucleotide sequence: TGTGCCAGCAGCCAATGGGGTGAAAAACTGTTTTTT. Translating it yields CASSQWGEKLFF.

The rearrangement uses TRBV7-9 and TRBJ1-2; 7 bases align to TRBD1. The CDR3 sequence is 15 residues long. The germline V gene encodes CDR1 SEHNR and CDR2 FQNEAQ (reference sequence). The ends lost 3 bases at V and 0 bases at J; junction bases unmatched: 4. The CDR3 is CASSFRDRTNYGYTF. CDR3 in DNA: TGTGCCAGCAGCTTCCGGGACAGAACTAACTATGGCTACACCTTC.

The rearrangement links TRBV7-8 to TRBJ1-2; D is possibly TRBD1 (5 bases). V shed 5 bases and J shed 4 bases, with 23 bases lying between them. CDR1 is SGHVS, CDR2 FQNEAQ, per germline. CDR3 length: 17 residues. In DNA, the CDR3 is TGTGCCAGCAGCACGGACCGGGACCCCCGAAAACTCTATGGCTACACCTTC. Its translation is CASSTDRDPRKLYGYTF.

The chain uses TRBV6-6 and TRBJ2-7; a weak D match, TRBD1 (5 bases). Germline assignment: CDR1 MNHNY and CDR2 SVGAGI (reference sequence). Deletions cut 5 bases from V and 0 bases from J, with 11 bases between. The CDR3 sequence is 14 residues long. The CDR3 region has the DNA TGTGCCAGCAGTCCCGCAGGGATCTCCTACGAGCAGTACTTC. It translates to CASSPAGISYEQYF.

The V gene is TRBV5-6, the J gene TRBJ2-2; TRBD2 aligns across 10 bases. CDR1 and CDR2 from the germline V gene are SGHDT and YYEEEE. This CDR3 is built from 15 residues. With V trimmed by 4 bases and J by 7 bases, 7 bases remained unmatched. The CDR3, as DNA: TGTGCCAGCAGCCCGCCGGGACTAGCGCGCGGGGAGCTGTTTTTT. Amino acids: CASSPPGLARGELFF.

The chain combines TRBV19 with TRBJ2-1, with 11 bases lining up with TRBD1. This CDR3 is built from 17 residues. V gave up 4 bases and J gave up 9 bases; unmatched junction bases: 14. Germline CDR1 is LNHDA and CDR2 is SQIVND (reference sequence). The CDR3 DNA reads as TGTGCCAGTAGTACGGGACAGGGGGGGATGGGGTCCGGTGAGCAGTTCTTC. Its translation is CASSTGQGGMGSGEQFF.